This T cell receptor (beta chain) was sequenced in a study of OX40 agonist ivuxolimab in advanced cancers. Study as a whole: In this trial design, patients received ivuxolimab intravenously at 0.01 to 10 mg/kg every 2 weeks. A male proportion of approximately 83% was recorded, with mean age 60 years and range about 20 to 79. Partial responses occurred in Three dose-escalation patients, one with hepatocellular carcinoma and two with cutaneous melanoma.

The CDR3 has 15 amino acids. The junction had 5 bases not matched to a gene; V was cut back by 3 bases and J by 0 bases. CDR1 and CDR2 from the germline V gene are SGHRS and YFSETQ. The protocol was immunoSEQ multiplex PCR, while the TCRdb copy is restricted to in-frame clones and leaves out a portion. The data show 75,000 to 95,000 clones, 92% seen once. The receptor was derived from an adult with an advanced solid tumor such as melanoma, head and neck, liver or kidney cancer. This specimen was CD4+ or CD8+ T cells sorted from blood, taken in a trial of the OX40 agonist ivuxolimab. The J gene is TRBJ1-1, the V gene TRBV5-1; 7 nucleotides line up with TRBD1. CDR3 DNA: TGCGCCAGCAGCTCGGACAGGCAACTGAACACTGAAGCTTTCTTT. Protein product: CASSSDRQLNTEAFF.